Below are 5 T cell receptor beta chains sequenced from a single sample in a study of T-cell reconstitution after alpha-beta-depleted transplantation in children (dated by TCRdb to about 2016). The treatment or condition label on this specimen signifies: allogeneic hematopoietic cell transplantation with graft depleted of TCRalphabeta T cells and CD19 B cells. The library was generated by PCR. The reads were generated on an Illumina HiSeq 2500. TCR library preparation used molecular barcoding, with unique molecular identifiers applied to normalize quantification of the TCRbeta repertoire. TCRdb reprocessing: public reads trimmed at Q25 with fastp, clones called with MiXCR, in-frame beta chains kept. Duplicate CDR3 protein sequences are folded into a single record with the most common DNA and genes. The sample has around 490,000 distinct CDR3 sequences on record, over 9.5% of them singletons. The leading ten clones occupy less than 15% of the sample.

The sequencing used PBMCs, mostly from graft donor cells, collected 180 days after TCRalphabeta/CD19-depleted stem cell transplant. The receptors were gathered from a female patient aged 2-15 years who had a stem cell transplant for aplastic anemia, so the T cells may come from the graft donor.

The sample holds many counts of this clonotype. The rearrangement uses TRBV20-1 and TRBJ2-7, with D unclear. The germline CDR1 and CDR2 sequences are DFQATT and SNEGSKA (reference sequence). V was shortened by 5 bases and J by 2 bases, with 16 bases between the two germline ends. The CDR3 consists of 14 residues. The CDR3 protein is CSAHGPWSTYEQYF. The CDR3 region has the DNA TGCAGTGCTCACGGCCCCTGGTCCACCTACGAGCAGTACTTC.

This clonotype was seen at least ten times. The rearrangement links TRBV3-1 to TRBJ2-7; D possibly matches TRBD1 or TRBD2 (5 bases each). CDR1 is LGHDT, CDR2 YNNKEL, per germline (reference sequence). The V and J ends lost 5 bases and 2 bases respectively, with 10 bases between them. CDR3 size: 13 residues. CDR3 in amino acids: CASSGDLAYEQYF. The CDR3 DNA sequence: TGTGCCAGCAGCGGGGACCTTGCCTACGAGCAGTACTTC.

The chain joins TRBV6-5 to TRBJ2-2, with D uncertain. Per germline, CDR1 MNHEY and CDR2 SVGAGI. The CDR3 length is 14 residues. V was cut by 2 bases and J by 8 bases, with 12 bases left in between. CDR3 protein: CASSYLPLFGELFF. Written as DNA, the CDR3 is TGTGCCAGCAGTTACCTCCCCCTCTTTGGGGAGCTGTTTTTT.

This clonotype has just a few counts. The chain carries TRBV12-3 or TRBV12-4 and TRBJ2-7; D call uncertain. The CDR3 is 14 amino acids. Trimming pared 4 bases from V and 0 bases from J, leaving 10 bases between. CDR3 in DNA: TGTGCCAGCAGTTCGGACGGTTTCTCCTACGAGCAGTACGTC. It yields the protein CASSSDGFSYEQYV.

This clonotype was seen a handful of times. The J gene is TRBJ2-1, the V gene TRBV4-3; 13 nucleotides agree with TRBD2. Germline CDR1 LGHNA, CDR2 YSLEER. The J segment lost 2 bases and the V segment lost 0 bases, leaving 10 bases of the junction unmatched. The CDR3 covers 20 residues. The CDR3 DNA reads TGCGCCAGCAGCCAAGATTGGAGGACTAGCGGGAGTATTCCCTACAATGAGCAGTTCTTC. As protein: CASSQDWRTSGSIPYNEQFF.